The 30 T cell receptor beta chains given below trace back to one sample, sequenced in a study of cytotoxic CD8 clonotypes in ibrutinib-treated CLL. TCRdb's copy holds only in-frame clones and misses some; the assay was immunoSEQ multiplex PCR. The table lists more than 75,000 clones, approximately 71% of them singletons. The source material was PBMCs, sampled after 24 months of ibrutinib treatment. The source of these receptors is a human donor with chronic lymphocytic leukemia.

The V call is TRBV7-2, the J call TRBJ2-2; a weak D match, TRBD2 (6 bases). Germline V gene lookup returns CDR1 SGHTA and CDR2 FQGNSA. V gave up 1 base and J gave up 5 bases, with 11 bases separating them. This CDR3 region has 15 residues. CDR3 DNA sequence: TGTGCCAGCAGCTTAGTGGGGGGAAGGACCGGGGAGCTGTTTTTT. Its translation: CASSLVGGRTGELFF.

The chain employs TRBV19 and TRBJ1-2; TRBD1 might be the D (5 bases). Per germline, CDR1 LNHDA and CDR2 SQIVND (reference sequence). The CDR3 is made up of 15 amino acids. V dropped 3 bases and J dropped 3 bases, with 14 bases sitting between them. The CDR3 DNA is TGTGCCAGTAGTATTCTCAGGCCGGGGGACTATGGCTACACCTTC. Its translation: CASSILRPGDYGYTF.

The chain employs TRBV18 and TRBJ2-3; no reliable D call. V was clipped by 4 bases and J by 3 bases, with 14 bases between them. Germline V gene lookup returns CDR1 KGHSH and CDR2 LQKENI. The CDR3 is made up of 15 amino acids. The CDR3 loop is CASSRVQSATDTQYF. CDR3 bases: TGTGCCAGCTCACGGGTTCAATCGGCTACAGATACGCAGTATTTT. Full variable domain (outside the CDR3, taken from reference TRBV18 and TRBJ2-3): NAGVMQNPRHLVRRRGQEARLRCSPMKGHSHVYWYRQLPEEGLKFMVYLQKENIIDESGMPKERFSAEFPKEGPSILRIQQVVRGDSAAYFCASSRVQSATDTQYFGPGTRLTVL.

In its sample, this clone was seen once. The chain recombines TRBV18 with TRBJ2-3; 14 bases fit TRBD2. This CDR3 comprises 16 residues. V shed 3 bases, J shed 6 bases, and the junction held 5 bases outside the gene matches. Germline V CDR1 and CDR2: KGHSH, LQKENI. The CDR3 loop is CASSPGTSGRLDTQYF. In DNA, the CDR3 is TGTGCCAGCTCACCTGGGACTAGCGGGAGATTGGATACGCAGTATTTT.

This chain uses TRBV19 with TRBJ1-4, with D unclear. CDR1 is LNHDA and CDR2 is SQIVND in the germline V gene (reference sequence). The CDR3 has 15 residues. V dropped 6 bases and J dropped 7 bases, with 18 bases sitting between them. The CDR3 nucleotides read TGTGCCAGTAGCCCCATACAGCGGGGTGTTGAAAAACTGTTTTTT. This gives the protein CASSPIQRGVEKLFF. Looking up the rest from reference TRBV19 and TRBJ1-4 gives the full variable domain: DGGITQSPKYLFRKEGQNVTLSCEQNLNHDAMYWYRQDPGQGLRLIYYSQIVNDFQKGDIAEGYSVSREKKESFPLTVTSAQKNPTAFYLCASSPIQRGVEKLFFGSGTQLSVL.

The J gene is TRBJ2-1, the V gene TRBV30; 8 bases match TRBD2. CDR1 GTSNPN and CDR2 SVGIG come from the germline V gene (reference sequence). V was pared by 0 bases and J by 4 bases, with 8 bases of the junction left unmatched. The CDR3 totals 16 residues. DNA of the CDR3: TGTGCCTGGAGTGTACGGGCTAGCGGGTTATACAATGAGCAGTTCTTC. Translation: CAWSVRASGLYNEQFF.

This clone was picked up a small number of times. The chain's CDR3 is CASSPRTGYGYTF. The CDR3 bases are TGTGCCAGCAGCCCCCGGACGGGCTATGGCTACACCTTC. This rearrangement joins TRBV9 to TRBJ1-2; D is unclear. The germline V gene encodes CDR1 SGDLS and CDR2 YYNGEE. The CDR3 contains 13 residues. V was cut by 4 bases and J by 4 bases, with 11 bases left in between.

The chain joins TRBV19 to TRBJ2-2; D is perhaps TRBD1 (6 bases). Germline V gene lookup returns CDR1 LNHDA and CDR2 SQIVND (reference sequence). The CDR3 covers 16 residues. Deletions cut 2 bases from V and 4 bases from J, with 14 bases between. The CDR3 region has the DNA TGTGCCAGTAGTATATTAACGGCAGGGGCCACCGGGGAGCTGTTTTTT. Translation gives CASSILTAGATGELFF.

This clone was recorded a few times. V gene TRBV7-9 combines with J gene TRBJ2-7, with 11 bases identical to TRBD2. Per the germline V gene, CDR1 is SEHNR and CDR2 is FQNEAQ (reference sequence). Losses at the gene ends were 5 bases for V and 1 base for J; bases not matched to a gene: 10. The length of the CDR3 is 17 residues. The CDR3 nucleotides read TGTGCCAGCAGCCCCCCCACGGCTAGCGGGAGGTCCTACGAGCAGTACTTC. Its protein is CASSPPTASGRSYEQYF.

The gene calls are TRBV2 and TRBJ1-5; D might be TRBD1 (5 bases). Germline CDR1 reads SNHLY; CDR2 reads FYNNEI. CDR3 length: 15 amino acids. Trimming left V 6 bases short and J 0 bases short, with 12 bases between. The CDR3 region has the DNA TGTGCCAGCAGGCTGGGGCCTTATAGCAATCAGCCCCAGCATTTT. Residues: CASRLGPYSNQPQHF.

The chain is built from TRBV5-8 and TRBJ1-4; D remains unclear. The ends were cut back, 4 bases at V and 7 bases at J, with 14 bases in the middle. The CDR3 sequence is 14 residues long. Germline-derived CDR1 and CDR2 are SGHTS and YDEGEE. The CDR3 nucleotides read TGTGCCAGCAGCCCGTGGATGGTGGGTGAAAAACTGTTTTTT. Translating gives CASSPWMVGEKLFF.

This clone was seen a few times. This rearrangement joins TRBV5-1 to TRBJ2-7; D may be TRBD1 or TRBD2 (5 bases each). This CDR3 is 14 amino acids long. From germline, CDR1 is SGHRS and CDR2 YFSETQ. The ends were cut back, 5 bases at V and 5 bases at J, with 17 bases in the middle. The CDR3 DNA is TGCGCCAGCAGAAATCCGGGACCAACCAACGAGCAGTACTTC. As protein: CASRNPGPTNEQYF.

This rearrangement joins TRBV7-2 to TRBJ1-5, with 7 bases identical to TRBD1. The CDR3 is made up of 14 amino acids. Germline loops: CDR1 SGHTA, CDR2 FQGNSA. V lost 5 bases to trimming and J lost 3 bases; unmatched junction nucleotides: 4. This CDR3 reads CASSGDRSNQPQHF. CDR3 nucleotides: TGTGCCAGCAGCGGGGACAGATCCAATCAGCCCCAGCATTTT.

The chain's CDR3 is CASSRARQSQGIQYF. The CDR3 nucleotides are TGTGCCAGCTCACGAGCTAGACAGTCTCAAGGCATTCAGTACTTC. The chain recombines TRBV18 with TRBJ2-4, with D maybe TRBD1 (5 bases). The CDR3 spans 15 residues. Germline V gene sequence: CDR1 KGHSH, CDR2 LQKENI. Trimming stripped 4 bases from V and 9 bases from J, with 19 bases between. The entire variable domain, with the rest obtained from reference TRBV18 and TRBJ2-4, is as follows: NAGVMQNPRHLVRRRGQEARLRCSPMKGHSHVYWYRQLPEEGLKFMVYLQKENIIDESGMPKERFSAEFPKEGPSILRIQQVVRGDSAAYFCASSRARQSQGIQYFGAGTRLSVL.

This chain links TRBV2 with TRBJ1-3, with D perhaps matching TRBD1 (6 bases). The CDR3 has 14 residues. The V and J ends lost 6 bases and 1 base respectively, with 10 bases between them. Germline values: CDR1 SNHLY, CDR2 FYNNEI. CDR3 DNA sequence: TGTGCCAGCAGCAACAGGGAATCTGGAAACACCATATATTTT. The encoded protein is CASSNRESGNTIYF.

The V and J genes are TRBV27 and TRBJ2-3; 13 bases fit TRBD2. The ends lost 3 bases at V and 3 bases at J; junction bases unmatched: 6. Germline assignment: CDR1 MNHEY and CDR2 SMNVEV (reference sequence). CDR3 length equals 17 residues. CDR3 in DNA: TGTGCCAGCAGTTTCCAAAGGACTAGCGGGAGAACAGATACGCAGTATTTT. The encoded protein is CASSFQRTSGRTDTQYF.

CDR3 amino acids: CSASPTSGASYEQYF. The CDR3, as DNA: TGCAGCGCCTCCCCGACTAGCGGGGCCTCCTACGAGCAGTACTTC. The V and J genes are TRBV29-1 and TRBJ2-7, with 11 bases aligning to TRBD2. Germline CDR1 SQVTM, CDR2 ANQGSEA. The V gene end was trimmed by 7 bases and the J gene end by 0 bases; junction bases not matched to a gene: 8. This CDR3 has 15 residues.

The gene calls are TRBV30 and TRBJ2-7, with a weak D call TRBD2 (6 bases). Germline V gives CDR1 GTSNPN, CDR2 SVGIG (reference sequence). Trimming took 5 bases from V and 0 from J, leaving 17 bases between them. CDR3 size: 15 residues. This CDR3 is CAWDIAGLLSYEQYF. CDR3 nucleotides: TGTGCCTGGGACATCGCGGGACTGCTCTCCTACGAGCAGTACTTC.

The rearrangement links TRBV7-8 to TRBJ2-7; 8 bases match TRBD1. Germline CDR1 SGHVS, CDR2 FQNEAQ. The CDR3 contains 16 residues. Trimming cost V 1 base and J 2 bases; bases outside gene matches: 7. CDR3 nucleotides: TGTGCCAGCAGCTTAGTACTTTGGACAGGGACCTACGAGCAGTACTTC. Translation: CASSLVLWTGTYEQYF.

This chain joins TRBV15 and TRBJ2-5; unclear D gene. This CDR3 comprises 13 residues. CDR1 is LNHNV and CDR2 is YYDKDF in the germline V gene (reference sequence). Trimming removed 1 base from V and 1 base from J, with 4 bases in between. CDR3 nucleotide sequence: TGTGCCACCAGCAGAGGGGGCCAAGAGACCCAGTACTTC. Translated: CATSRGGQETQYF.

The rearrangement links TRBV2 to TRBJ2-4; D uncertain. The ends were cut back, 6 bases at V and 0 bases at J, with 3 bases in the middle. Germline V gene sequence: CDR1 SNHLY, CDR2 FYNNEI. The CDR3 covers 12 residues. Here the CDR3 reads CASSLAKNIQYF. The CDR3 DNA sequence: TGTGCCAGCAGCCTAGCCAAAAACATTCAGTACTTC.

The sample holds a few counts of this clone. The chain couples TRBV11-2 to TRBJ2-5, with D perhaps matching TRBD2 (6 bases). The V end lost 3 bases, the J end lost 3 bases, and 14 bases lay between the germline ends. The V gene's germline CDR1 is SGHAT and CDR2 FQNNGV. This CDR3 comprises 15 residues. The CDR3, as DNA: TGTGCCAGCAGCTTGACCGGGACTCGTAAAGAGACCCAGTACTTC. Protein sequence: CASSLTGTRKETQYF.

This clone has just one count. The chain employs TRBV7-9 and TRBJ2-5; D is uncertain. Germline V gene lookup returns CDR1 SEHNR and CDR2 FQNEAQ (reference sequence). The V gene lost 1 base and the J gene lost 5 bases, with 8 bases spanning the gap. The CDR3 has 13 amino acids. CDR3 bases: TGTGCCAGCAGCTTAGTCGGATTGGAGACCCAGTACTTC. This codes for CASSLVGLETQYF.

V and J are TRBV11-3 and TRBJ2-7; no definite D call. Germline values: CDR1 SGHNT, CDR2 YENEEA. The CDR3 totals 12 residues. V dropped 3 bases and J dropped 6 bases, with 9 bases sitting between them. CDR3 region: CASSLDGAEQYF. The CDR3 region has the DNA TGTGCCAGCAGCTTGGATGGAGCCGAGCAGTACTTC.

The V gene is TRBV28, the J gene TRBJ2-2; TRBD2 matches 11 bases. Looked up from germline, CDR1 is MDHEN and CDR2 is SYDVKM. The J segment lost 4 bases and the V segment lost 5 bases, leaving 12 bases of the junction unmatched. This CDR3 region has 18 residues. The CDR3 DNA reads as TGTGCCAGCAGTCCAACAGGACTAGCGGGTGGGTCCACCGGGGAGCTGTTTTTT. The encoded protein is CASSPTGLAGGSTGELFF. The full variable domain, in which reference TRBV28 and TRBJ2-2 provide the parts outside the CDR3, is DVKVTQSSRYLVKRTGEKVFLECVQDMDHENMFWYRQDPGLGLRLIYFSYDVKMKEKGDIPEGYSVSREKKERFSLILESASTNQTSMYLCASSPTGLAGGSTGELFFGEGSRLTVL.

This rearrangement joins TRBV18 to TRBJ1-4, with TRBD1 matching over 7 bases. There are 13 residues in the CDR3. Germline trimming cut 8 bases from V and 8 bases from J; bases unmatched to any gene: 8. The germline V gene has CDR1 KGHSH and CDR2 LQKENI. For the CDR3, the DNA is TGTGCCAGCGCCCAGGGGGTGCGGGAAAAACTGTTTTTT. Translating gives CASAQGVREKLFF.

This rearrangement joins TRBV2 to TRBJ2-2; 8 bases fit TRBD2. The germline V gene has CDR1 SNHLY and CDR2 FYNNEI. V was clipped by 6 bases and J by 2 bases; unmatched bases: 8. The length of the CDR3 is 16 residues. The CDR3 DNA sequence: TGTGCCAGCAGAGGGGCTAGCGGGCTTAACACCGGGGAGCTGTTTTTT. Protein: CASRGASGLNTGELFF.

The gene calls are TRBV4-3 and TRBJ1-4; the D gene is possibly TRBD1 (6 bases). The ends were cut back, 2 bases at V and 5 bases at J, with 9 bases in the middle. The V gene's germline CDR1 is LGHNA and CDR2 YSLEER. This CDR3 is 14 amino acids long. This CDR3 reads CASSQPGQNEKLFF. In DNA form, the CDR3 reads TGCGCCAGCAGCCAACCCGGACAGAATGAAAAACTGTTTTTT.

This chain uses TRBV9 with TRBJ2-1; D unclear. Germline-derived CDR1 and CDR2 are SGDLS and YYNGEE. The CDR3 is 12 residues long. V lost 4 bases and J lost 7, with 9 bases in between. CDR3 in DNA: TGTGCCAGCAGCTCCATAGATAATGAGCAGTTCTTC. It specifies CASSSIDNEQFF.

The V call is TRBV28, the J call TRBJ2-7; tentative D call: TRBD1 (5 bases). The V gene's germline CDR1 is MDHEN and CDR2 SYDVKM. V shed 2 bases and J shed 7 bases, with 15 bases lying between them. The CDR3 is 14 residues long. In DNA, the CDR3 is TGTGCCAGCAGTTTAAGGATCACGCCAGGGGAGCAGTACTTC. Protein: CASSLRITPGEQYF.